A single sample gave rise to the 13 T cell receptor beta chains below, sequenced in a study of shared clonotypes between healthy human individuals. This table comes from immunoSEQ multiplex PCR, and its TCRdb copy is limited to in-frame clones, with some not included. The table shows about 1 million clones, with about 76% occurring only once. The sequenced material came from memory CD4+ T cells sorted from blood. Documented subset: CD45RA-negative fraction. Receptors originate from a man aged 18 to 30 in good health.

For the CDR3, the DNA is TGTGCCAGCAGCGCTAGCGGGAGGGCCGGGACAGATACGCAGTATTTT. This encodes CASSASGRAGTDTQYF. The genes are TRBV7-6 and TRBJ2-3; 12 bases align to TRBD2. CDR3 length: 16 amino acids. Germline V gives CDR1 SGHVS, CDR2 FNYEAQ. J was trimmed by 3 bases and V by 5 bases; bases with no gene match: 6.

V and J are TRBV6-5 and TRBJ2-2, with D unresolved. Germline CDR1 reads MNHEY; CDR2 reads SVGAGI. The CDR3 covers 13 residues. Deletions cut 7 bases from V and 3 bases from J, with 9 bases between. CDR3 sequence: CASTGSYTGELFF. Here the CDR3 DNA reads TGTGCCAGCACCGGGTCCTACACCGGGGAGCTGTTTTTT.

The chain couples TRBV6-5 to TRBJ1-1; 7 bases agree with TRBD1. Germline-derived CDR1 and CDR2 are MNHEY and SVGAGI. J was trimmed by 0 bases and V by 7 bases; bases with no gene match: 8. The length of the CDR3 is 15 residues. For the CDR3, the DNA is TGTGCCAGCAATTTCAGGGGGGGAGTGAACACTGAAGCTTTCTTT. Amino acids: CASNFRGGVNTEAFF.

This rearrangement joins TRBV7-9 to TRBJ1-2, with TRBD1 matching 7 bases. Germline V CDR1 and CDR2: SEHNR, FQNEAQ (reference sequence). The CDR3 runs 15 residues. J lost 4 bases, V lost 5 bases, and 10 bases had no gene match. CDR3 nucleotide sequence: TGTGCCAGCAGCCCTAAGGGGGCGATCGTCTATGGCTACACCTTC. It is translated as CASSPKGAIVYGYTF.

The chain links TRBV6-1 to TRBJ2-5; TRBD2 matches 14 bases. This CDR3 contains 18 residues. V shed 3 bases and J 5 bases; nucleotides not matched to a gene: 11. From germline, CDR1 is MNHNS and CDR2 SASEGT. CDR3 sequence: CASSDGLAGGSRLETQYF. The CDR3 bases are TGTGCCAGCAGTGATGGACTAGCGGGGGGTTCAAGGCTTGAGACCCAGTACTTC.

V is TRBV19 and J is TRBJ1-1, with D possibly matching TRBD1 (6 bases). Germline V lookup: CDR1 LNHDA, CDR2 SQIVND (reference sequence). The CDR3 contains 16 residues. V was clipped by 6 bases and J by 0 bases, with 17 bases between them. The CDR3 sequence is CASRGPPGALNTEAFF. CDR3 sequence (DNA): TGTGCCAGTAGGGGACCCCCGGGGGCTCTGAACACTGAAGCTTTCTTT.

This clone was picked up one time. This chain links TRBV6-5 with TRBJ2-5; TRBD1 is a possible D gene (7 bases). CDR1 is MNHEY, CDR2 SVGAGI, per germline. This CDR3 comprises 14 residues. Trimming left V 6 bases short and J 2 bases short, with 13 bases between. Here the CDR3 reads CASRGGQLQETQYF. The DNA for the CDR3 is TGTGCCAGCAGGGGGGGACAGCTACAAGAGACCCAGTACTTC.

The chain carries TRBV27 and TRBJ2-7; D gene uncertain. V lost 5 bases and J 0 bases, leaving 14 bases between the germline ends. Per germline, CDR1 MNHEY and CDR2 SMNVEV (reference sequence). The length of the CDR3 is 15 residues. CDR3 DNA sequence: TGTGCCAGCAGTCCCCTCGGGCTACCCTCCTACGAGCAGTACTTC. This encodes CASSPLGLPSYEQYF.

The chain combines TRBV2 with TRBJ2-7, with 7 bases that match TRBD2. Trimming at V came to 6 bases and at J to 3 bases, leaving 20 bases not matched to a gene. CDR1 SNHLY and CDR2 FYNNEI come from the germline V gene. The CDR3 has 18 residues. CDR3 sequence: CASRPGILFWEGRYEQYF. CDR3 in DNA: TGTGCCAGCAGACCCGGGATCCTTTTCTGGGAGGGCCGCTACGAGCAGTACTTC.

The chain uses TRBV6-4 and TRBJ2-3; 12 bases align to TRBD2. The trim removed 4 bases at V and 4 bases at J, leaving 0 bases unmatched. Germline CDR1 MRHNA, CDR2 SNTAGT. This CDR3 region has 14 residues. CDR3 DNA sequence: TGTGCCAGCAGTGGACTAGCGGGAGCAGATACGCAGTATTTT. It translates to CASSGLAGADTQYF.

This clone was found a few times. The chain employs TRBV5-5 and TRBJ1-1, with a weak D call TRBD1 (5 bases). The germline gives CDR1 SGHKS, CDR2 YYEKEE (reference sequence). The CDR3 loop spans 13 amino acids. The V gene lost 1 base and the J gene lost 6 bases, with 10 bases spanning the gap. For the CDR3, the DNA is TGTGCCAGCAGCTTGTGGCAGGGCCCTGAAGCTTTCTTT. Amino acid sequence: CASSLWQGPEAFF.

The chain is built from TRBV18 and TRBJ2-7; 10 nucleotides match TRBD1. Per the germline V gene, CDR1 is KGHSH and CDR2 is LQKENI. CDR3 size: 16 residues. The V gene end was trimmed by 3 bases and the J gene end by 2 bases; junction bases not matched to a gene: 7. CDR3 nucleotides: TGTGCCAGCTCACCCCCCGGGACAGGGGCCACCTACGAGCAGTACTTC. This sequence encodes CASSPPGTGATYEQYF.

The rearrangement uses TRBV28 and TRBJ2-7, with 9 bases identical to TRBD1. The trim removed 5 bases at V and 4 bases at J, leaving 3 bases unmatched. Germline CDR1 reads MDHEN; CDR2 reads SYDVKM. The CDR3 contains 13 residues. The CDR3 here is CASSPDRGYEQYF. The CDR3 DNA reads TGTGCCAGCAGTCCGGACAGGGGTTACGAGCAGTACTTC. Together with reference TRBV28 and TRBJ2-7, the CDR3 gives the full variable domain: DVKVTQSSRYLVKRTGEKVFLECVQDMDHENMFWYRQDPGLGLRLIYFSYDVKMKEKGDIPEGYSVSREKKERFSLILESASTNQTSMYLCASSPDRGYEQYFGPGTRLTVT.